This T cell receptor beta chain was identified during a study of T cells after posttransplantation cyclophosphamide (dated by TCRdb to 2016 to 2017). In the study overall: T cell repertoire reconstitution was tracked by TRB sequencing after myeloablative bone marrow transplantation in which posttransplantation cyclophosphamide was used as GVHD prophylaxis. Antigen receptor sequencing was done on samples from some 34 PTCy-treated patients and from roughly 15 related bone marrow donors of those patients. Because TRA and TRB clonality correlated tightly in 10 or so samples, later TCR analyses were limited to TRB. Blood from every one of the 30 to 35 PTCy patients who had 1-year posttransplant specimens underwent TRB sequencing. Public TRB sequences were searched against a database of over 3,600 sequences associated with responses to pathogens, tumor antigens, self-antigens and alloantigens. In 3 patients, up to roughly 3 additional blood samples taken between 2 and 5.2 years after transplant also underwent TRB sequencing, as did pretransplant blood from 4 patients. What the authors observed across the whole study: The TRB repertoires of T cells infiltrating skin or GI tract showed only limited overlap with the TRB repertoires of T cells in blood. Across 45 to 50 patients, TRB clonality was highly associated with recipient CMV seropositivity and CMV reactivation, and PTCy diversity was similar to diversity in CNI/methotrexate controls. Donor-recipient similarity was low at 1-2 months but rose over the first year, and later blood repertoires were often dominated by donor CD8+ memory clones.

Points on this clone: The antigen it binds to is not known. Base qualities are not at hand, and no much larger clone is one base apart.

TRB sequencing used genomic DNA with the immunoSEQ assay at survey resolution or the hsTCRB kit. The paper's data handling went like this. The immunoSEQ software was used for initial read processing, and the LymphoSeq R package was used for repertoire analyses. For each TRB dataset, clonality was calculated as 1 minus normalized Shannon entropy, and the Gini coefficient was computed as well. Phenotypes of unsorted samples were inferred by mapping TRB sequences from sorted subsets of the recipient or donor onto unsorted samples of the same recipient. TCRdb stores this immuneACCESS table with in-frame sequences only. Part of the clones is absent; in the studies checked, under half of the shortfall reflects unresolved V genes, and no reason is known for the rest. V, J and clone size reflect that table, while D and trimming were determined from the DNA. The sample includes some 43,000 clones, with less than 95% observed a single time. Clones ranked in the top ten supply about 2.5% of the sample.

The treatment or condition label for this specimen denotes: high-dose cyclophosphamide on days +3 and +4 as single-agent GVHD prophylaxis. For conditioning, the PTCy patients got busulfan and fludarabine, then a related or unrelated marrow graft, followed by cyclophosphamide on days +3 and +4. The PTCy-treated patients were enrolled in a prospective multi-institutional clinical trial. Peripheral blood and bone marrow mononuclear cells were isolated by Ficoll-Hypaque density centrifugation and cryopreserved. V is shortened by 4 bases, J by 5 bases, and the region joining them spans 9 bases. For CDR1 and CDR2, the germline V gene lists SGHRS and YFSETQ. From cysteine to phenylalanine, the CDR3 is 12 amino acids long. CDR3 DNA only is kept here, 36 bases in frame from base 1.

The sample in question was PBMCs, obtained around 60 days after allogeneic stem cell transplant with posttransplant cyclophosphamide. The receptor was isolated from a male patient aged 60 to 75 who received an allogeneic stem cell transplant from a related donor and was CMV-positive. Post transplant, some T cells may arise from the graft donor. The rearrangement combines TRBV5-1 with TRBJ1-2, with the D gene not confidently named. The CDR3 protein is CASSSHTYGYTF. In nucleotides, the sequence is TGCGCCAGCAGCAGCCATACTTATGGCTACACCTTC.